This note documents a single TCR beta chain sequence. As yet, its antigen is unknown. These data are taken from a study of T-cell memory formation after mild COVID-19. TCRdb fed the 5' RACE reads into MiXCR, producing one record per CDR3 protein. The data contain roughly 450,000 distinct CDR3 sequences, about a sixth of them singletons. Whole-study findings and limits: CD4+ clones that contracted lay mainly in CM and EM; CD8+ ones lay in EMRA.

The germline V and J ends were trimmed by 6 bases and 1 base, with 19 bases remaining between them. This CDR3 contains 17 residues. The germline gives CDR1 MNHNS, CDR2 SASEGT. This TCR derives from a man between 18 and 29 years old who had mild COVID-19 (a few samples of this study predate the infection). Cell type and time point are not known. The sample taken for sequencing was PBMCs or a T cell subset sorted from them (not recorded which). J is TRBJ1-5 and V is TRBV6-1; possibly TRBD1 for D (6 bases). CDR3 region: CASRQGGGRRSNQPQHF. The CDR3 coding sequence is TGTGCCAGCAGACAAGGGGGGGGGCGTCGCAGCAATCAGCCCCAGCATTTT.